This is a list of T cell receptor beta chains from one sample in a study of cytomegalovirus exposure and HLA in healthy donors. Libraries were prepared by immunoSEQ multiplex PCR; TCRdb keeps only in-frame clonotypes and omits some of them. The data contain 200,000 or so clones, 83% of them singletons. The source material was PBMCs. The source of these receptors is a girl under 18 in good health and CMV-seronegative. CDR3s include the opening cysteine and the closing phenylalanine or tryptophan. Each record gives: J gene, V gene, clone size, D gene, CDR3 protein, CDR3 DNA. A D gene is named only where the DNA matches it firmly. Some rows mark clone size as missing; the rest say once, few, many or name a class of expanded clone.

TRBJ2-7,TRBV15,NA,NA,CATSRAGFGSYEQYF,TGTGCCACCAGCAGAGCAGGGTTCGGGAGCTACGAGCAGTACTTC
TRBJ2-5,TRBV28,NA,TRBD1,CASYRQGIEETQYF,TGTGCCTCGTATAGACAGGGGATAGAAGAGACCCAGTACTTC
TRBJ1-5,TRBV7-2,NA,NA,CASSLAGARDQPQHF,TGTGCCAGCAGCTTAGCGGGGGCGAGGGATCAGCCCCAGCATTTT
TRBJ2-2,TRBV4-1,few,TRBD2,CASSHGRAYTGELFF,TGCGCCAGCAGCCACGGGAGGGCCTACACCGGGGAGCTGTTTTTT
TRBJ2-1,TRBV7-6,NA,TRBD1,CASSSYRGQEVYNEQFF,TGTGCCAGCAGCTCTTACAGGGGGCAAGAAGTCTACAATGAGCAGTTCTTC
TRBJ1-2,TRBV9,NA,TRBD1,CASSGQGRNYGYTF,TGTGCCAGCAGCGGACAGGGGAGAAACTATGGCTACACCTTC
TRBJ1-1,TRBV9,NA,NA,CASSNSLSEAFF,TGTGCCAGCAGCAATTCTCTCAGTGAAGCTTTCTTT
TRBJ2-3,TRBV5-6,NA,TRBD2,CASSPLAGVGDTQYF,TGTGCCAGCAGCCCCCTAGCGGGGGTAGGGGATACGCAGTATTTT
TRBJ2-2,TRBV28,NA,TRBD1,CASRTGGSGTGELFF,TGTGCCAGCAGAACAGGGGGCTCGGGCACCGGGGAGCTGTTTTTT
TRBJ1-2,TRBV4-2,few,NA,CASSQDRDIYGYTF,TGTGCCAGCAGCCAAGATCGCGATATCTATGGCTACACCTTC
TRBJ2-3,TRBV7-9,once,NA,CASSSGHVDTQYF,TGTGCCAGCAGCTCGGGACACGTCGATACGCAGTATTTT
TRBJ1-1,TRBV6-5,NA,NA,CASSYSTGRGTEAFF,TGTGCCAGCAGTTACTCGACAGGACGGGGCACTGAAGCTTTCTTT
TRBJ1-3,TRBV6-1,NA,NA,CASSEKPPRVSGNTIYF,TGTGCCAGCAGTGAAAAACCCCCTAGAGTCTCTGGAAACACCATATATTTT
TRBJ2-7,TRBV11-2,NA,NA,CASSLFGNYEQYF,TGTGCCAGCAGCTTATTCGGTAACTACGAGCAGTACTTC
TRBJ2-1,TRBV11-1,NA,TRBD1,CASSLGTETNEQFF,TGTGCCAGCAGCCTTGGGACAGAAACCAATGAGCAGTTCTTC
TRBJ1-2,TRBV19,NA,TRBD1,CASRQGDYGYTF,TGTGCCAGTCGACAGGGGGACTATGGCTACACCTTC
TRBJ1-2,TRBV5-8,NA,TRBD1,CARRDSFDYGYTF,TGTGCCCGGCGGGACAGTTTTGACTATGGCTACACCTTC
TRBJ2-2,TRBV2,NA,NA,CASTLGTLNTGELFF,TGTGCCAGCACCCTCGGGACACTTAACACCGGGGAGCTGTTTTTT
TRBJ2-5,TRBV4-2,once,NA,CASSQEQGPGETQYF,TGTGCCAGCAGCCAAGAGCAAGGTCCGGGAGAGACCCAGTACTTC
TRBJ2-7,TRBV7-8,NA,NA,CASSLARYEQYF,TGTGCCAGCAGCTTAGCGCGATACGAGCAGTACTTC
TRBJ1-1,TRBV30,NA,TRBD1,CAWSVQGGEAFF,TGTGCCTGGAGTGTACAGGGGGGTGAAGCTTTCTTT
TRBJ1-2,TRBV15,few,NA,CAIGGTNYGYTF,TGTGCCATCGGAGGGACTAACTATGGCTACACCTTC
TRBJ2-7,TRBV28,NA,NA,CASRTEMSYEQYF,TGTGCCAGCAGAACAGAGATGTCCTACGAGCAGTACTTC
TRBJ2-1,TRBV7-3,NA,TRBD2,CASSSSRTSGGSPLHNEQFF,TGTGCCAGCAGCTCCTCGCGGACTAGCGGGGGGTCCCCCCTCCACAATGAGCAGTTCTTC
TRBJ1-5,TRBV15,NA,TRBD1,CATSRATGGSNQPQHF,TGTGCCACCAGCAGAGCCACAGGGGGTAGCAATCAGCCCCAGCATTTT
TRBJ1-2,TRBV7-9,once,NA,CASSGALGGYTF,TGTGCCAGCAGCGGGGCCTTAGGCGGCTACACCTTC
TRBJ1-2,TRBV30,few,NA,CACQTGHGYGYTF,TGTGCCTGCCAAACAGGACACGGCTATGGCTACACCTTC
TRBJ1-1,TRBV6-1,few,NA,CASSIRGRTEAFF,TGTGCCAGCAGTATCAGGGGTAGGACTGAAGCTTTCTTT
TRBJ2-2,TRBV7-9,NA,NA,CASSYSQGVELFF,TGTGCCAGCAGCTATTCACAGGGAGTGGAGCTGTTTTTT
TRBJ1-2,TRBV11-3,NA,NA,CASSPVRGAYGYTF,TGTGCCAGCAGCCCCGTTCGCGGAGCCTATGGCTACACCTTC
TRBJ2-3,TRBV5-1,NA,TRBD1,CASSSTGGPDTQYF,TGCGCCAGCAGCTCGACAGGGGGCCCAGATACGCAGTATTTT
TRBJ2-3,TRBV5-1,NA,TRBD2,CASRLLAGDEDTQYF,TGCGCCAGCAGATTACTAGCGGGAGATGAAGATACGCAGTATTTT
TRBJ1-1,TRBV5-4,NA,TRBD1,CASRKISRTGMNTEAFF,TGTGCCAGCAGAAAAATTAGCAGGACAGGAATGAACACTGAAGCTTTCTTT
TRBJ2-4,TRBV7-2,NA,NA,CASSSTNQAKNIQYF,TGTGCCAGCAGCTCGACTAACCAAGCCAAAAACATTCAGTACTTC
TRBJ2-7,TRBV15,NA,NA,CATSRDYRYEQYF,TGTGCCACCAGCAGGGACTACCGCTACGAGCAGTACTTC
TRBJ2-5,TRBV7-2,NA,NA,CASSFGGAGDKTQYF,TGTGCCAGCAGTTTTGGAGGGGCGGGCGACAAGACCCAGTACTTC
TRBJ2-2,TRBV27,NA,TRBD1,CASSVRGLVNTGELFF,TGTGCCAGCAGCGTCAGGGGGCTAGTGAACACCGGGGAGCTGTTTTTT
TRBJ2-5,TRBV15,NA,TRBD1,CATSRGRDSDYQETQYF,TGTGCCACCAGCAGAGGCCGGGACAGCGACTACCAAGAGACCCAGTACTTC
TRBJ1-1,TRBV10-3,NA,NA,CAILGGGSAFF,TGTGCCATCTTGGGGGGGGGATCGGCTTTCTTT
TRBJ2-1,TRBV10-3,NA,NA,CAISGIRGLSYNEQFF,TGTGCCATCAGTGGAATCAGGGGCCTCTCCTACAATGAGCAGTTCTTC
TRBJ2-1,TRBV27,NA,NA,CASSRLEVVSYNEQFF,TGTGCCAGCAGTCGCCTGGAGGTAGTCTCCTACAATGAGCAGTTCTTC
TRBJ2-1,TRBV7-2,NA,TRBD2,CASSSPGLAGGGTYNEQFF,TGTGCCAGCAGCTCACCGGGACTAGCGGGGGGTGGTACCTACAATGAGCAGTTCTTC
TRBJ1-4,TRBV27,NA,NA,CASSALTAPKGTNEKLFF,TGTGCCAGCAGTGCGCTTACGGCGCCAAAGGGGACTAATGAAAAACTGTTTTTT
TRBJ1-2,TRBV28,NA,TRBD1,CASSLGTGPYGYTF,TGTGCCAGCAGTTTAGGGACAGGACCCTATGGCTACACCTTC
TRBJ1-3,TRBV6-5,NA,TRBD1,CASSFGQGVSGNTIYF,TGTGCCAGCAGTTTCGGACAGGGGGTTTCTGGAAACACCATATATTTT
TRBJ2-7,TRBV28,NA,NA,CASSLSTYEQYF,TGTGCCAGCAGTTTATCAACCTACGAGCAGTACTTC
TRBJ1-2,TRBV19,NA,NA,CASSMFPAGGQGYTF,TGTGCCAGTAGTATGTTCCCGGCTGGCGGACAGGGCTACACCTTC
TRBJ2-1,TRBV5-1,NA,NA,CASSLDSYNEQFF,TGCGCCAGCAGCCTAGACAGTTACAATGAGCAGTTCTTC
TRBJ1-1,TRBV7-4,NA,NA,CASSLPQGNTEAFF,TGTGCCAGCAGCCTCCCCCAGGGGAACACTGAAGCTTTCTTT
TRBJ2-3,TRBV27,NA,TRBD2,CASSLLRGGTDTQYF,TGTGCCAGCAGTTTACTGCGGGGGGGCACAGATACGCAGTATTTT
TRBJ1-5,TRBV6-1,NA,TRBD1,CASSTLQGQPQHF,TGTGCCAGCAGTACTTTACAGGGGCAGCCCCAGCATTTT
TRBJ2-7,TRBV10-3,NA,NA,CAISEAGLYEQYF,TGTGCCATCAGTGAGGCAGGGCTCTACGAGCAGTACTTC
TRBJ2-7,TRBV5-1,NA,NA,CASSYVEGYEQYF,TGCGCCAGCAGCTACGTAGAGGGCTACGAGCAGTACTTC